This T cell receptor (beta chain) was retrieved from a study of blood T cell repertoires in COVID-19. Study information: Sample material is recorded as cDNA or gDNA derived from T cells, B-cell-depleted T cells, or PBMCs.

This clone was observed a single time. Methods used by the authors: For nucleated cells, counts were estimated from reference gene primer amplification. Profiled with immunoSEQ multiplex PCR; TCRdb holds only in-frame clones, not every one. V and J calls plus clone size are reproduced from that table; the DNA served to infer D and trimming. The data show about 180,000 clones, roughly 87% seen once. Sequenced material: peripheral blood. This clonotype was sampled from a young man who had recovered from COVID-19.

CDR3 sequence reads: CASSSLQQGALFLEQYF. CDR3 nucleotides: TGTGCCAGCAGCTCACTCCAACAGGGGGCTCTATTCCTCGAGCAGTACTTC. The chain carries TRBV7-2 and TRBJ2-7, with 9 bases that match TRBD1. V lost 4 bases, J lost 6 bases, and 16 bases stayed unmatched. This CDR3 spans 17 amino acids. CDR1 is SGHTA and CDR2 is FQGNSA in the germline V gene.